These T cell receptor beta chains were read from a single sample in a study of blood T cells in healthy people across ages. TCRdb analysed the 5' RACE reads with MiXCR anew, one entry per CDR3 protein. The sample records hundreds of thousands of distinct CDR3 sequences, around 52% being singletons. Sample: blood. The receptors stem from a woman older than 75 in good health. Each CDR3 is given with its conserved first and last residue. D genes are given only for firm matches. Size values are once, few and many counts, or a class for expanded clones, and some rows have none.

TRBJ2-5 NA TRBV20-1 NA TGCAGTGCTAGCCTTACCGGGAGAAAAGAGACCCAGTACTTC CSASLTGRKETQYF
TRBJ2-1 many TRBV7-9 NA TGTGCCAGCAGCCCACGCGACGGCAGGTTTGAGAATGAGCAGTTCTTC CASSPRDGRFENEQFF
TRBJ1-1 few TRBV12-3/TRBV12-4 TRBD1 TGTGCCAGCGGCAGGGAGGGGGCGCAGGCTTTCTTT CASGREGAQAFF
TRBJ2-3 NA TRBV5-4 TRBD2 TGTGCCAGCAGACAGCGGGATCCGACAGATACGCAGTATTTT CASRQRDPTDTQYF
TRBJ2-3 NA TRBV7-9 NA TGTGCCAGCAGCTTACGAGGAGGCAGGGACGCAGATACGCAGTATTTT CASSLRGGRDADTQYF
TRBJ2-1 many TRBV10-3 TRBD2 TGTGCCATCAGTCCGACTAGCGGGAGTTTCAATGAGCAGTTCTTC CAISPTSGSFNEQFF
TRBJ2-1 NA TRBV27 TRBD2 TGTGCCAGCAGTTTCCGCGGGGGGAACTACAATGAGCAGTTCTTC CASSFRGGNYNEQFF
TRBJ2-3 NA TRBV5-1 NA TGCGCCAGCAGCTCCCTGGGACGGAGCCTCACAGATACGCAGTATTTT CASSSLGRSLTDTQYF
TRBJ2-7 NA TRBV5-1 TRBD2 TGCGCCAGCAGCTTGGGCGGGACTAGCTCCCACGAGCAGTACTTC CASSLGGTSSHEQYF
TRBJ2-3 many TRBV7-9 NA TGTGCCAGCAGCTCGGACCTTCGTAAGCAGTATTTT CASSSDLRKQYF
TRBJ1-5 NA TRBV5-1 NA TGCGCCAGCAGGGAGCCGCAGCCAATACGTAATCAGCCCCAGCATTTT CASREPQPIRNQPQHF
TRBJ2-3 NA TRBV29-1 TRBD2 TGCAGCGTAGTAGCGGGAGCTAGCACAGATACGCAGTATTTT CSVVAGASTDTQYF
TRBJ2-3 many TRBV7-2 NA TGTGCCAGCAGCCCCGGTAGAGTAACGCATACGCAGTATTTT CASSPGRVTHTQYF
TRBJ2-5 NA TRBV5-1 NA TGCGCCAGCAGCGTTCAGTCGGAGACCCAGTACTTC CASSVQSETQYF
TRBJ1-1 few TRBV20-1 NA TGCAGTGCTAGGGGACACCATAACACTGAAGCTTTCTTT CSARGHHNTEAFF
TRBJ2-2 many TRBV20-1 NA TGCAGTGCCTTCCGACCAGGCAACACCGGGGAGCTGTTTTTT CSAFRPGNTGELFF
TRBJ1-6 NA TRBV27 NA TGTGCCAGCAGTTCCTCTACAGGAGCGAGGTCACCCCTCCACTTT CASSSSTGARSPLHF
TRBJ2-3 many TRBV5-1 TRBD2 TGCGCCAGCAGCTTGACTAGCGGGAAAAGAGATACGCAGTATTTT CASSLTSGKRDTQYF
TRBJ2-5 NA TRBV3-1 NA TGTGCCAGCAGCCAAGATCGAGCGGAACCTAACCAAGAGACCCAGTACTTC CASSQDRAEPNQETQYF
TRBJ2-5 NA TRBV20-1 NA TGCAGTGCTCAGCCCATTTCGGCCATGGTAGAGACCCAGTACTTC CSAQPISAMVETQYF
TRBJ2-7 NA TRBV7-8 TRBD1 TGTGCCAGCAGCTTAACGGGGCAGGGGGCCGGGTACGAGCAGTACTTC CASSLTGQGAGYEQYF
TRBJ1-1 NA TRBV27 NA TGTGCCAGCACCCCAAGGGAGGGCACTGAAGCTTTCTTT CASTPREGTEAFF
TRBJ2-5 NA TRBV6-4 NA TGTGCCAGCAGGCAAACTGCCGGCCAAGAGACCCAGTACTTC CASRQTAGQETQYF
TRBJ1-2 few TRBV29-1 NA TGCAGCGTGGGGGATTGGGATGGCTACACCTTC CSVGDWDGYTF
TRBJ2-7 many TRBV28 TRBD1 TGTGCCAGCATCACCTGGACAGGGGCACACGAGCAGTACTTC CASITWTGAHEQYF
TRBJ1-2 many TRBV5-1 NA TGCGCCAGCAGCTTGGATCCAGGTTCTAACTATGGCTACACCTTC CASSLDPGSNYGYTF
TRBJ1-2 many TRBV12-3/TRBV12-4 TRBD1 TGTGCCAGCAGTCTCTACTGGACAGGGAAGAACTATGGCTACACCTTC CASSLYWTGKNYGYTF
TRBJ2-7 NA TRBV15 NA TGTGCCACCAGCAGGGGGATAGAATACGAGCAGTACTTC CATSRGIEYEQYF